These 10 T cell receptor beta chains were sequenced from one sample in a study of T-cell memory formation after mild COVID-19 (dated by TCRdb to about 2021). Libraries were built with 5' RACE. Sequencing took place on an Illumina NovaSeq 6000. In-frame beta chains were kept once TCRdb had trimmed the public reads at Q25 with fastp and called clones with MiXCR. Here each entry gathers all rows of one CDR3 protein and keeps the most common genes and DNA. The sample records about 250,000 distinct CDR3 sequences, about a sixth of which are singletons. The top ten clonotypes cover about 23% of the sample. Input material: PBMCs or a T cell subset sorted from them (not recorded which). The source is a man aged 18 to 35 who had mild COVID-19 (a few samples of this study predate the infection). The sample titles of this study are shuffled in the database, so cell type and time point are left out; the donor was told from shared clones.

The chain employs TRBV27 and TRBJ1-1, with TRBD1 as a possible D gene (6 bases). This CDR3 comprises 14 residues. The V end was cut by 3 bases, the J end by 3 bases, with 11 bases between. Looked up from germline, CDR1 is MNHEY and CDR2 is SMNVEV (reference sequence). The CDR3 coding sequence is TGTGCCAGCAGTTTGCAGGGGAGTGACACTGAAGCTTTCTTT. Translation gives CASSLQGSDTEAFF.

The J gene is TRBJ2-7, the V gene TRBV6-2 or TRBV6-3; 7 nucleotides match TRBD2. CDR3 length: 15 amino acids. Looked up from germline, CDR1 is MNHEY and CDR2 is SVGEGT. V trimming: 0 bases; J trimming: 2 bases; junction bases outside the gene matches: 4. The CDR3 DNA follows: TGTGCCAGCAGTTACTCGACGCTAGCGGCCTACGAGCAGTACGTC. Residues: CASSYSTLAAYEQYV.

This clonotype turned up a few times. The CDR3: CASTDPRPSYEQYF. The CDR3 coding sequence is TGTGCCAGCACCGACCCCAGGCCCTCCTACGAGCAGTACTTC. This chain connects TRBV6-5 to TRBJ2-7; no clear D gene. The CDR3 contains 14 residues. V was cut by 7 bases and J by 0 bases, with 13 bases left in between. Germline V gene sequence: CDR1 MNHEY, CDR2 SVGAGI.

The chain joins TRBV19 to TRBJ1-2, with D uncertain. Germline V CDR1 and CDR2: LNHDA, SQIVND (reference sequence). This CDR3 has 13 amino acids. The ends were cut back, 3 bases at V and 6 bases at J, with 11 bases in the middle. The chain's CDR3 is CASSIGGLNGYTF. CDR3 in DNA: TGTGCCAGTAGTATTGGCGGCTTAAATGGCTACACCTTC.

A few counts support this clonotype. The rearrangement uses TRBV5-1 and TRBJ1-2; 7 bases are a match to TRBD1. V was clipped by 5 bases and J by 4 bases; unmatched bases: 11. The germline V gene encodes CDR1 SGHRS and CDR2 YFSETQ. The CDR3 is 15 residues long. CDR3 DNA: TGCGCCAGCAGAGGGGACAGCTTATTCATCTATGGCTACACCTTC. This encodes CASRGDSLFIYGYTF.

The table lists this clonotype with a few counts. The chain carries TRBV20-1 and TRBJ2-3; D tentatively reads TRBD1 or TRBD2 (5 bases each). V lost 7 bases and J lost 3, with 17 bases in between. The CDR3 contains 14 residues. CDR1 DFQATT and CDR2 SNEGSKA come from the germline V gene (reference sequence). The CDR3 sequence: CSVNEDGATDTQYF. The DNA for the CDR3 is TGCAGTGTTAACGAGGACGGGGCAACAGATACGCAGTATTTT.

This clonotype occurred a few times. This chain connects TRBV5-1 to TRBJ2-2; D not certain. Trimming took 0 bases from V and 5 from J, leaving 8 bases between them. CDR3 size: 14 residues. Per the germline V gene, CDR1 is SGHRS and CDR2 is YFSETQ. The CDR3 sequence: CASSLAGLTGELFF. In DNA, the CDR3 is TGCGCCAGCAGCTTGGCTGGGTTGACCGGGGAGCTGTTTTTT.

This clonotype was recorded many times. This chain links TRBV5-1 with TRBJ2-7; 7 bases align to TRBD1. CDR3 length: 12 amino acids. Trimming removed 7 bases from V and 3 bases from J; junction bases left unmatched: 4. CDR1 and CDR2 from the germline V gene are SGHRS and YFSETQ. In DNA form, the CDR3 reads TGCGCCAGCCATGGACAGGACTACGAGCAGTACTTC. Its translation is CASHGQDYEQYF.

This clonotype came up a few times. The rearrangement joins TRBV4-3 to TRBJ2-1, with 12 bases identical to TRBD2. The germline V gene encodes CDR1 LGHNA and CDR2 YSLEER. This CDR3 region has 15 residues. V shed 0 bases and J 10 bases; nucleotides not matched to a gene: 4. The CDR3 DNA sequence: TGCGCCAGCAGCCAAGATCTCGGGACTAGCGGGGAGCAGTTCTTC. It specifies CASSQDLGTSGEQFF.

This clonotype occurred a few times. The CDR3 DNA follows: TGTGCCATCAGCCTCGGACTAGCGGGTGTGGGAAACATTCAGTACTTC. Its translation: CAISLGLAGVGNIQYF. The rearrangement joins TRBV10-3 to TRBJ2-4, with 11 bases that match TRBD2. Germline V CDR1 and CDR2: ENHRY, SYGVKD. The CDR3 is made up of 16 amino acids. The trim removed 6 bases at V and 6 bases at J, leaving 10 bases unmatched.